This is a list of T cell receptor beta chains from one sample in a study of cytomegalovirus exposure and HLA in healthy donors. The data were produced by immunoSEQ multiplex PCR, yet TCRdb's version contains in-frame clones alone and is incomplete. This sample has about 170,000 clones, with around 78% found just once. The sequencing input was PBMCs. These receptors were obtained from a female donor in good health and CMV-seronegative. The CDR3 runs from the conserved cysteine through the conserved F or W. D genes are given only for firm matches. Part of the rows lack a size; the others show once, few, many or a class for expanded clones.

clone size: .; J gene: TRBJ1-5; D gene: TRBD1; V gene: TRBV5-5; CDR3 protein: CASSTTGQLGTQPQHF; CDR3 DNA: TGTGCCAGCAGCACCACGGGACAGTTGGGCACTCAGCCCCAGCATTTT
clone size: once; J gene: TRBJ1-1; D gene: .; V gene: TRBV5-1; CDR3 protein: CASSLADGMGTEAFF; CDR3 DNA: TGCGCCAGCAGCTTGGCTGACGGGATGGGCACTGAAGCTTTCTTT
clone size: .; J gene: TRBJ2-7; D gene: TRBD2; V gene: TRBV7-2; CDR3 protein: CASSLGAGTSYEQYF; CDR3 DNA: TGTGCCAGCAGCTTAGGGGCCGGGACTAGCTACGAGCAGTACTTC
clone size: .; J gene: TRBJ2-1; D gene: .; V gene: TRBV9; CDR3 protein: CASSVALAGIRDEQFF; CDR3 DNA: TGTGCCAGCAGCGTAGCTCTAGCCGGGATTCGAGATGAGCAGTTCTTC
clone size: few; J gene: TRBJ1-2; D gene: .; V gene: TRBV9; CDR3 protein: CASSVGQGTNYGYTF; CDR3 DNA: TGTGCCAGCAGCGTAGGGCAGGGGACTAACTATGGCTACACCTTC
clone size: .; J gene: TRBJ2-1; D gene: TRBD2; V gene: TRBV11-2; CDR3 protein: CASSFSGLAPNEQFF; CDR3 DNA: TGTGCCAGCAGCTTCTCGGGACTAGCCCCCAATGAGCAGTTCTTC
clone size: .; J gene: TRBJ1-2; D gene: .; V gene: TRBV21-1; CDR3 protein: CARAKFLQAKNYGYTF; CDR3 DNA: TGTGCCAGGGCGAAATTTCTTCAGGCAAAAAACTATGGCTACACCTTC
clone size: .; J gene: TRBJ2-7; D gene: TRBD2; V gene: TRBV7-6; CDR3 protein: CASSLDSGIYEQYF; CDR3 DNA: TGTGCCAGCAGCTTAGATAGCGGGATATACGAGCAGTACTTC
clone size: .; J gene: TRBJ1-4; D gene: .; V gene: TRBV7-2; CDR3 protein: CASSRDRSNEKLFF; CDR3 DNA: TGTGCCAGCAGCCGTGACAGGTCTAATGAAAAACTGTTTTTT
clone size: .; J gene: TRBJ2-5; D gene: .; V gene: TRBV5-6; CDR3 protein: CASSFARETQYF; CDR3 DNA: TGTGCCAGCAGCTTCGCGCGGGAGACCCAGTACTTC
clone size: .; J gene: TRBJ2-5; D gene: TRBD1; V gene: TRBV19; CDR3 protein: CASTKSGTATWGQYF; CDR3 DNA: TGTGCCAGTACCAAATCCGGGACAGCAACATGGGGGCAGTACTTC
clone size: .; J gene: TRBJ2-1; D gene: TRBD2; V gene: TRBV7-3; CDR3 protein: CASSLRSGGAHNEQFF; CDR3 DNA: TGTGCCAGCAGCTTAAGAAGCGGGGGGGCTCACAATGAGCAGTTCTTC
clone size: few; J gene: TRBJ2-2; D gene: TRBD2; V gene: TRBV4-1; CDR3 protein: CASSQGGRALGELFF; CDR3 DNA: TGCGCCAGCAGCCAAGGCGGGAGGGCCTTAGGGGAGCTGTTTTTT
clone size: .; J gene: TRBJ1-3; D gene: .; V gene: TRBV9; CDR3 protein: CASTGVSGNTIYF; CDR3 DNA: TGTGCCAGTACCGGGGTCTCTGGAAACACCATATATTTT
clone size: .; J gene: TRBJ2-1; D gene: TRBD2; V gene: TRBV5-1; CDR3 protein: CASVSGGAGSNEQFF; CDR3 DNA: TGCGCCAGTGTTAGCGGGGGGGCGGGATCCAATGAGCAGTTCTTC
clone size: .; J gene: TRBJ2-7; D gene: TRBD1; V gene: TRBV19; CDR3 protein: CASSIQGARGEQYF; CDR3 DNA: TGTGCCAGTAGTATTCAGGGGGCTCGGGGCGAGCAGTACTTC
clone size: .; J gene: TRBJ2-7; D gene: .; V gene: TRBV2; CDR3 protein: CASSEAAPPYEQYF; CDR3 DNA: TGTGCCAGCAGTGAGGCCGCCCCCCCCTACGAGCAGTACTTC
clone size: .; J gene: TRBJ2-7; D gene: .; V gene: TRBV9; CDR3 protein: CASSAGIGQSSYEQYF; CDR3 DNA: TGTGCCAGCAGCGCGGGCATCGGACAGAGCTCCTACGAGCAGTACTTC
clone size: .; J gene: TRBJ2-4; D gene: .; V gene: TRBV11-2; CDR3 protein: CASTPRRGDIQYF; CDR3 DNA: TGTGCCAGCACCCCGAGGCGGGGCGACATTCAGTACTTC
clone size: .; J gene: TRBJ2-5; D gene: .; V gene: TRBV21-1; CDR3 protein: CASPWPQGTQYF; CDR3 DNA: TGTGCCAGTCCATGGCCGCAGGGGACCCAGTACTTC
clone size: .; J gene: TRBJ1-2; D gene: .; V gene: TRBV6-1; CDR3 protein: CASSEGSRGYTF; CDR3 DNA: TGTGCCAGCAGTGAAGGATCACGGGGCTACACCTTC
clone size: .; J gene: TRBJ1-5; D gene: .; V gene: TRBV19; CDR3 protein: CARRSFTDQPQHF; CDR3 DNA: TGTGCCAGGAGAAGCTTCACTGATCAGCCCCAGCATTTT
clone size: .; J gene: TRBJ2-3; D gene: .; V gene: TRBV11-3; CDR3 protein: CASRPRGDTQYF; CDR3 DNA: TGTGCCAGCAGACCCCGGGGAGATACGCAGTATTTT